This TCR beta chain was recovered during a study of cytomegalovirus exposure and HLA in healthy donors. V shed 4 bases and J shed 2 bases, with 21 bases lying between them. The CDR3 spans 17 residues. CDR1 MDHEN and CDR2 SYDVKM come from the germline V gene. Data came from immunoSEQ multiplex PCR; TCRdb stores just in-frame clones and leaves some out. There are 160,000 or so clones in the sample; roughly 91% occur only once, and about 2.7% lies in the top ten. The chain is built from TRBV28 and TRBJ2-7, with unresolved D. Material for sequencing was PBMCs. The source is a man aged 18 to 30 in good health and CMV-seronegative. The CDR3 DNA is TGTGCCAGCAGTTCTTTCGGCGGCAGCCCGAGTACCTACGAGCAGTACTTC. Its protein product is CASSSFGGSPSTYEQYF.